Only one count was recorded for the clone carrying this TCR beta chain. The target antigen is unknown. The sample belongs to a study of Ad26.COV2.S vaccination and SARS-CoV-2 variants. Study at large: Intramuscular Ad26.COV2.S doses were given once or twice, 56 days apart.

Profiling relied on immunoSEQ multiplex PCR, and the TCRdb table lists in-frame clones only, not all of them. The sample lists about 320,000 clones, about 85% seen once, with 2% to 2.5% in the top ten. The treatment was: 15 to 20 received Ad26.COV2.S at low or high dose, single or two shots; roughly five received placebo; per-sample allocation not given. Sampling happened 63 days after the first vaccine or placebo injection. An adult aged 18-55 years in Boston served as the donor. Per the germline V gene, CDR1 is SEHNR and CDR2 is FQNEAQ (reference sequence). There are 14 residues in the CDR3. Trimming took 1 base from V and 8 from J, leaving 12 bases between them. General study findings and limits: Relative to placebo recipients, vaccine recipients exhibited elevated spike-specific TCR breadth.

The V and J genes are TRBV7-9 and TRBJ1-3; no firm D call. The receptor comes from a person between 18 and 65 years old who received the Ad26.COV2.S COVID-19 vaccine or a placebo. The material was peripheral blood, obtained in a trial of Ad26.COV2.S vaccine versus placebo. CDR3 loop: CASSLGAARDTIYF. The DNA of the CDR3 is TGTGCCAGCAGCTTAGGAGCCGCCCGGGACACCATATATTTT.